This T cell receptor beta chain was captured in a study of blood T cell repertoires in COVID-19. The overall study: Sites across the United States, Italy and Spain contributed samples from acute and convalescent COVID-19. PBMCs, B-cell-depleted T cells, or T cells provided the cDNA or gDNA that made up the material.

V lost 3 bases, J lost 7 bases, and 11 bases stayed unmatched. The CDR3 has 16 amino acids. Germline assignment: CDR1 SGHRS and CDR2 YFSETQ. Study processing details: Estimation of nucleated cell counts was performed using reference gene primer amplification. This table comes from immunoSEQ multiplex PCR, and its TCRdb copy is limited to in-frame clones, with some not included. That table supplies the V and J calls and clone size; D and trimming were determined from the DNA. This sample yields roughly 700,000 clones, of which more than 80% are seen a single time; under 0.3% belongs to the top ten. The chain carries TRBV5-1 and TRBJ2-2; 8 bases line up with TRBD1. Sequences were obtained from peripheral blood. The source is a woman between 18 and 30 years old with acute or convalescent COVID-19. The CDR3 here is CASSSKIQGVGGELFF. The CDR3 DNA sequence: TGCGCCAGCAGCTCTAAAATACAGGGGGTCGGCGGGGAGCTGTTTTTT.